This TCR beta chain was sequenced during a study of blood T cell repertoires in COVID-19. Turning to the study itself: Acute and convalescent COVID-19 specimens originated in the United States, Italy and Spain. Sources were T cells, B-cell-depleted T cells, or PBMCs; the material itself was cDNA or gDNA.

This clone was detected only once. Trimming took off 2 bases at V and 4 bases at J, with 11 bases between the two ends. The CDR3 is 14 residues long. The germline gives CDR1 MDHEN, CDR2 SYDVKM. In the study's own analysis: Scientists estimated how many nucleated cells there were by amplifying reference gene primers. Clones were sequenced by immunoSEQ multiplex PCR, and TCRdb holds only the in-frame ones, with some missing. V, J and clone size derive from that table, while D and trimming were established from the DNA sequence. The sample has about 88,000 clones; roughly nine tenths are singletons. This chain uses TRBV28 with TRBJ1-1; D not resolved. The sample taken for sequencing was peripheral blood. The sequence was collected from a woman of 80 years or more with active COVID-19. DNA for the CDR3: TGTGCCAGCAGTTTACGGGGAGGAGTCACTGAAGCTTTCTTT. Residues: CASSLRGGVTEAFF.